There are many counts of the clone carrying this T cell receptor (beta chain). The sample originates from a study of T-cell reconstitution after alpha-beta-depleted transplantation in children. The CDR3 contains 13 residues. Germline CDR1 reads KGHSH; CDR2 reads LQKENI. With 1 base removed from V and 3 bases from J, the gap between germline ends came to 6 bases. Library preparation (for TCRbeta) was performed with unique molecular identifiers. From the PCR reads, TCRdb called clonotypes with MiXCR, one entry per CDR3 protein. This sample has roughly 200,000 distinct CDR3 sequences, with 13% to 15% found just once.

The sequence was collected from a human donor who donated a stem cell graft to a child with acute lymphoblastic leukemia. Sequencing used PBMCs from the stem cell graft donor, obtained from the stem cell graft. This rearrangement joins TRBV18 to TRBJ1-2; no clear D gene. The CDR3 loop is CASSPQPDYGYTF. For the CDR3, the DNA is TGTGCCAGCTCACCACAACCGGACTATGGCTACACCTTC.